The present entry profiles one T cell receptor (beta chain) with its context. Its antigen is currently unknown. CDR1 and CDR2 (germline): LNHNV, YYDKDF (reference sequence). V lost 2 bases and J 3 bases, leaving 5 bases between the germline ends. The CDR3 covers 12 residues. This sample was included in a study of shared clonotypes between healthy human individuals. Study-wide context: Donors had three CD4 naive, three CD4 memory, two CD8 naive and one CD8 memory plate apiece. General study results and limits: Naive subsets generally exceeded memory subsets in estimated richness. In this cohort, only blood was sampled, and tissue repertoires likely differ.

The repertoire was sequenced with immunoSEQ multiplex PCR; TCRdb's copy has only in-frame clones and lacks some. Here the sample spans about 870,000 clones, 90% to 95% being singletons. Only CD45RO-negative cells positively selected for CCR7 counted as naive CD8 cells, so terminally differentiated effector memory CD45RA+ cells were excluded. Within Nashville, Tennessee resided all donors, each a Caucasian adult. The TCR comes from a man younger than 40 in good health. V usage is TRBV15 and J usage is TRBJ2-7; possible D gene TRBD1, 5 bases. Material for sequencing was naive CD8+ T cells sorted from blood. The DNA for the CDR3 is TGTGCCACCAGCAGACAGGGCTACGAGCAGTACTTC. As protein: CATSRQGYEQYF. Full variable domain (missing parts from reference TRBV15 and TRBJ2-7): DAMVIQNPRYQVTQFGKPVTLSCSQTLNHNVMYWYQQKSSQAPKLLFHYYDKDFNNEADTPDNFQSRRPNTSFCFLDIRSPGLGDTAMYLCATSRQGYEQYFGPGTRLTVT.